Listed here is a single T cell receptor beta chain. Semi-nested PCR with Nested Universal Primer A followed constant-region reverse priming of full-length variable regions. TCRdb analysed the 5' RACE reads with MiXCR anew, one entry per CDR3 protein. The sample contains roughly 4,900 distinct CDR3 sequences, 70% to 85% of which appear only once. Purified naive CD4+ T cells were depleted of CD25+ Tregs. Germline V gives CDR1 SGHRS, CDR2 YFSETQ. The ends were cut back, 4 bases at V and 6 bases at J, with 13 bases in the middle. The CDR3 has 14 amino acids. The rearrangement links TRBV5-1 to TRBJ2-2; D is perhaps TRBD1 (5 bases). The sequencing sample was made of naive CD4+ T cells sorted from blood. Described subset: naive CD4+ T cells, CD4+CD45RA+CD25-. This TCR was recovered from a female donor with breast cancer. CDR3 coding DNA: TGCGCCAGCAGCATATCCAGGGTCCCCGGGGAGCTGTTTTTT. This gives the protein CASSISRVPGELFF.